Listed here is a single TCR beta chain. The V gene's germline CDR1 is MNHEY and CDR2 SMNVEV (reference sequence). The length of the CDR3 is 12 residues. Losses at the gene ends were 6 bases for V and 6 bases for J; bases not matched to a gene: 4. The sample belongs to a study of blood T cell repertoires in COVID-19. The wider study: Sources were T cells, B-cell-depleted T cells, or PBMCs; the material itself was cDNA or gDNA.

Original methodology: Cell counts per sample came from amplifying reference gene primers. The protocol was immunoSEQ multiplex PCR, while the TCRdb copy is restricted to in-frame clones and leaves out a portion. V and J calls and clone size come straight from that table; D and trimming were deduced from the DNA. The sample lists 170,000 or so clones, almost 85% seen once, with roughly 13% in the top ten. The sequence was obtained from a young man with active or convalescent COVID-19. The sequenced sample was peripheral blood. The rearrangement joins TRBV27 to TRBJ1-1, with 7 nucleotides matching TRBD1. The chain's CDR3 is CASRDRTAEAFF. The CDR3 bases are TGTGCCAGCAGGGACAGGACCGCTGAAGCTTTCTTT.